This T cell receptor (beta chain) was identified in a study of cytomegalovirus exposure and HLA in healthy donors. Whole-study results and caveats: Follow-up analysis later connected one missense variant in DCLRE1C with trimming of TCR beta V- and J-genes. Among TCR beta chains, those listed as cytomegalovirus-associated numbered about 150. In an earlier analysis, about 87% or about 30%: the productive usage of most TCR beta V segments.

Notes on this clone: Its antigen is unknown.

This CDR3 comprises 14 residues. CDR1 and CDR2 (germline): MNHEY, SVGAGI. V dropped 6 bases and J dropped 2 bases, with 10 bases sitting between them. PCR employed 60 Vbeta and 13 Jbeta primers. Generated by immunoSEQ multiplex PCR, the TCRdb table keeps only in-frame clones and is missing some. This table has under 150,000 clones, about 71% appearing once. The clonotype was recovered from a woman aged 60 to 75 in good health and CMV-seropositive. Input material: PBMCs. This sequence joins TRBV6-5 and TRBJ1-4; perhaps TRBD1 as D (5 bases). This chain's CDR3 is CASRGGGTNEKLFF. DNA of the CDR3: TGTGCCAGCAGAGGCGGGGGGACTAATGAAAAACTGTTTTTT.